These T cell receptor beta chains were read from a single sample in a study of shared clonotypes between healthy human individuals. The method was immunoSEQ multiplex PCR; TCRdb's version includes in-frame clones alone and lacks a portion of them. The table lists roughly 2 million clones, 90% to 95% of them singletons. Sequencing was done on a sample of naive CD4+ T cells sorted from blood. The receptors stem from a man younger than 30 in good health. Both conserved end residues are part of each CDR3. Fields, in order: V gene, D gene, J gene, clone size, CDR3 protein, CDR3 DNA. The D gene is left open where the match is weak. The size field is filled for only some rows; it gives once, few, many or a size class.

TRBV16	.	TRBJ1-2	.	CASGAVWRGYGYTF	TGTGCCAGCGGCGCCGTGTGGAGGGGCTATGGCTACACCTTC
TRBV7-2	.	TRBJ2-5	.	CASSPGLQETQYF	TGTGCCAGCAGCCCGGGACTGCAAGAGACCCAGTACTTC
TRBV6-5	.	TRBJ1-4	.	CASRGRGAGEKLFF	TGTGCCAGCAGGGGGCGGGGCGCGGGAGAAAAACTGTTTTTT
TRBV5-1	TRBD1	TRBJ2-5	.	CASSFGQAQETQYF	TGCGCCAGCAGCTTCGGACAGGCACAAGAGACCCAGTACTTC
TRBV2	TRBD2	TRBJ2-2	.	CASSESVAGVGGELFF	TGTGCCAGCAGTGAGAGCGTAGCGGGAGTAGGCGGGGAGCTGTTTTTT
TRBV11-3	.	TRBJ2-1	.	CASSIRENEQFF	TGTGCCAGCAGCATCAGGGAAAATGAGCAGTTCTTC
TRBV7-9	.	TRBJ2-1	.	CASSFGGARNEQFF	TGTGCCAGCAGCTTTGGGGGGGCCCGAAATGAGCAGTTCTTC
TRBV6-1	.	TRBJ1-4	.	CASKSRSQGNEKLFF	TGTGCCAGCAAGTCGCGATCCCAGGGTAATGAAAAACTGTTTTTT
TRBV6-5	.	TRBJ1-1	.	CASSYRGTSDREAFF	TGTGCCAGCAGTTACCGCGGGACCTCCGACCGTGAAGCTTTCTTT
TRBV19	.	TRBJ1-2	.	CASRSENYGYTF	TGTGCCAGTAGGTCCGAAAACTATGGCTACACCTTC
TRBV6-6	.	TRBJ1-5	.	CASSGAYNQPQHF	TGTGCCAGCAGTGGGGCCTACAATCAGCCCCAGCATTTT
TRBV4-3	TRBD1	TRBJ2-7	.	CASSQGQGNYEQYF	TGCGCCAGCAGCCAAGGACAGGGGAACTACGAGCAGTACTTC
TRBV4-3	.	TRBJ2-2	.	CASSQGSRSPANTGELFF	TGCGCCAGCAGCCAAGGGAGTCGGAGTCCCGCGAACACCGGGGAGCTGTTTTTT
TRBV29-1	.	TRBJ1-2	.	CSVVRQPGYTF	TGCAGCGTTGTTCGGCAGCCTGGCTACACCTTC
TRBV28	.	TRBJ1-6	.	CASSSGNNSPLHF	TGTGCCAGCAGTTCCGGGAATAATTCACCCCTCCACTTT
TRBV2	TRBD2	TRBJ2-3	.	CASSELASGRSDTQYF	TGTGCCAGCAGTGAATTGGCTAGCGGGAGGTCAGATACGCAGTATTTT
TRBV11-2	TRBD1	TRBJ1-2	.	CASSLGQGIRYGYTF	TGTGCCAGCAGCCTAGGACAGGGAATTAGATATGGCTACACCTTC
TRBV10-3	.	TRBJ2-3	.	CAISEERRAPTDTQYF	TGTGCCATCAGTGAGGAACGACGCGCCCCCACAGATACGCAGTATTTT
TRBV9	TRBD1	TRBJ2-7	.	CASSVDRRDRAHEQYF	TGTGCCAGCAGCGTAGACAGGAGGGACAGGGCACACGAGCAGTACTTC
TRBV28	.	TRBJ2-3	.	CASSSSVDTQYF	TGTGCCAGCAGTTCGTCGGTGGATACGCAGTATTTT
TRBV20-1	TRBD2	TRBJ2-7	.	CSARGAYEQYF	TGCAGTGCGCGGGGGGCCTACGAGCAGTACTTC
TRBV12-5	.	TRBJ1-2	.	CASGLVEGRRYGYTF	TGTGCTAGTGGTTTGGTGGAGGGTAGAAGGTATGGCTACACCTTC
TRBV5-3	.	TRBJ1-5	.	CARSLGMADTLYSNQPQHF	TGTGCCAGAAGCTTGGGGATGGCCGATACCCTATATAGCAATCAGCCCCAGCATTTT
TRBV29-1	.	TRBJ1-2	.	CSVEAIGGRGTLYTF	TGCAGCGTTGAAGCGATCGGGGGCCGAGGGACGCTCTACACCTTC
TRBV18	.	TRBJ2-7	once	CASSPYDSPYEQYF	TGTGCCAGCTCACCGTACGACAGTCCCTACGAGCAGTACTTC
TRBV2	TRBD1	TRBJ1-1	.	CASSEARQGYSTEAFF	TGTGCCAGCAGTGAAGCGCGACAGGGGTACAGCACTGAAGCTTTCTTT
TRBV10-1	TRBD2	TRBJ2-1	.	CASSPRTSGYNEQFF	TGCGCCAGCAGCCCTCGGACTAGCGGGTACAATGAGCAGTTCTTC
TRBV18	.	TRBJ2-7	.	CASSPSRGIGYEQYF	TGTGCCAGCTCCCCTTCTCGCGGGATAGGTTACGAGCAGTACTTC
TRBV5-1	TRBD2	TRBJ2-1	.	CASSFGGTSGPNEQFF	TGCGCCAGCAGCTTCGGCGGGACTAGCGGTCCGAATGAGCAGTTCTTC
TRBV11-2	.	TRBJ1-6	.	CASSLDRTDSPLHF	TGTGCCAGCAGCTTAGACAGGACCGATTCACCCCTCCACTTT
TRBV6-5	.	TRBJ2-3	.	CASSYPTSGGDTQYF	TGTGCCAGCAGTTACCCGACCTCGGGTGGAGATACGCAGTATTTT
TRBV5-1	TRBD2	TRBJ2-7	.	CASSWEGSYEQYF	TGCGCCAGCAGCTGGGAGGGGTCCTACGAGCAGTACTTC
TRBV30	.	TRBJ2-3	.	CAWSVGGDSDTQYF	TGTGCCTGGAGTGTAGGGGGAGACTCAGATACGCAGTATTTT